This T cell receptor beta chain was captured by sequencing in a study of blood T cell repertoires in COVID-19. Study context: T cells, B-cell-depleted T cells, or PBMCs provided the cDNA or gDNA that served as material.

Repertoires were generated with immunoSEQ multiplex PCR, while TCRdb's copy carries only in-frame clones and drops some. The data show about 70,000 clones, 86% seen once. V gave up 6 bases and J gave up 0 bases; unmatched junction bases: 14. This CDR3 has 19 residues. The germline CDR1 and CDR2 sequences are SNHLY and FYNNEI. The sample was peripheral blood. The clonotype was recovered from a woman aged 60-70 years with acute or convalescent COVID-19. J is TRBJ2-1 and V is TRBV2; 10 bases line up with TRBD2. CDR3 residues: CASRPSGGKWSDSYNEQFF. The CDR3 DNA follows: TGTGCCAGCAGACCTAGCGGGGGTAAGTGGTCGGACTCCTACAATGAGCAGTTCTTC.